The rows below give T cell receptor beta chains drawn from one sample of a study of graft-versus-host responses after intestinal transplantation. These receptors' antigens are unknown. Sequenced by immunoSEQ multiplex PCR; TCRdb stores in-frame clones only, minus some. The sample has about 86,000 clones; around 90% are singletons. Sequencing was performed on unstimulated CD4+ T cells sorted from spleen or lymph node cells, taken before transplant. These receptors all stem from a human donor who was the organ donor for an intestinal transplant. The CDR3 runs from the conserved cysteine through the conserved F or W. A D gene is named only where the DNA matches it firmly. Only some rows state a clone size, as once, few, many or a class for expanded clones.

TGTGCCAGCAGCCCCCGTGGTCCTAGCGGGAGTTACAATGAGCAGTTCTTC	CASSPRGPSGSYNEQFF	TRBD2	-	TRBV7-3	TRBJ2-1
TGTGCCAGCAGCTTAGACGGCAATAACTACGAGCAGTACTTC	CASSLDGNNYEQYF	-	-	TRBV7-2	TRBJ2-7
TGTGCCAGCAGCTCAGGGCGGTACATGAACACTGAAGCTTTCTTT	CASSSGRYMNTEAFF	-	-	TRBV7-6	TRBJ1-1
TGTGCCAGCAGTCCCCGACAGGGAGCCCACGAGCAGTACTTC	CASSPRQGAHEQYF	TRBD1	-	TRBV28	TRBJ2-7
TGTGCCAGCAGCTTTCAGAGGCTGAACACTGAAGCTTTCTTT	CASSFQRLNTEAFF	-	-	TRBV7-8	TRBJ1-1
TGTGCCAGCACCCTGGTGGCTGGGGCGGAGACCCAGTACTTC	CASTLVAGAETQYF	-	-	TRBV28	TRBJ2-5
TGTGCCAGCAGCTTTGGACAGGGGCGGTACAATGAGCAGTTCTTC	CASSFGQGRYNEQFF	TRBD1	-	TRBV7-2	TRBJ2-1
TGTGCCAGCAGCGGGAGCGCTAAGTGGCCACAAAGTCGGGCCAACGTCCTGACTTTC	CASSGSAKWPQSRANVLTF	-	once	TRBV7-7	TRBJ2-6
TGTGCCAGCAGTAACAGGGCCAAGACCTATGGCTACACCTTC	CASSNRAKTYGYTF	-	-	TRBV28	TRBJ1-2
TGTGCCAGCAGCGACGGGACAGGACAGCCGGTACTTCCCCTTTCCTATGGCTACACCTTC	CASSDGTGQPVLPLSYGYTF	TRBD1	-	TRBV5-5	TRBJ1-2
TGTGCCAGCAGGTCCCCCGTGGGCCCCCAAGAGACCCAGTACTTC	CASRSPVGPQETQYF	-	-	TRBV28	TRBJ2-5
TGTGCCAGTTCCGGGACAGGGTGGAACATTCAGTACTTC	CASSGTGWNIQYF	TRBD1	-	TRBV19	TRBJ2-4
TGTGCCAGCAGCTCCTGGGGGGGGGCGCACACCGGGGAGCTGTTTTTT	CASSSWGGAHTGELFF	-	-	TRBV5-6	TRBJ2-2
TGTGCCAGCTCCGGCGGGGTACACACCGGGGAGCTGTTTTTT	CASSGGVHTGELFF	-	-	TRBV5-4	TRBJ2-2
TGTGCCACCCCAGCTAGCGGTTTT	CATPASGF	TRBD2	-	TRBV6-1	TRBJ2-3
TGTGCCAGCAGTTACGGAGACAGAGTGGATGGCTACACCTTC	CASSYGDRVDGYTF	-	-	TRBV6-5	TRBJ1-2
TGCGGGTCTAGCGGGAACAATGAGCAGTTCTTC	CGSSGNNEQFF	TRBD2	-	TRBV6-6	TRBJ2-1
TGTGCCAGCAGCTTATCCGGGAACACTGAAGCTTTCTTT	CASSLSGNTEAFF	-	-	TRBV7-3	TRBJ1-1
TGTGCCAGCAGTTACGGGGGACAGGGGGGCTACGAGCAGTACTTC	CASSYGGQGGYEQYF	TRBD1	-	TRBV6-6	TRBJ2-7
TGTGCCAGCAGCCCTCATGGGGGGGCGCGGGTAGAGACCCAGTACTTC	CASSPHGGARVETQYF	-	-	TRBV7-9	TRBJ2-5
TGTGCCAGCAGCACCTCCCTGTGGACTAGCGGGATCGGAGAGCAGTTCTTC	CASSTSLWTSGIGEQFF	TRBD2	-	TRBV5-4	TRBJ2-1
TGTGCCAGTACCCTCACGGGGGGCATAAATGAGCAGTTCTTC	CASTLTGGINEQFF	-	-	TRBV19	TRBJ2-1
TGTGCCAGCAGTTTGACTAGCGGGGCGGCTTACGGTGAGCAGTTCTTC	CASSLTSGAAYGEQFF	TRBD2	-	TRBV6-5	TRBJ2-1
TGCAGCGTTGCCGGTAAGGAGGCCAACTATGGCTACACCTTC	CSVAGKEANYGYTF	-	few	TRBV29-1	TRBJ1-2
TGTGCCAGCAGCCAAGGGGCGGGAGGACCCAATGAGCAGTTCTTC	CASSQGAGGPNEQFF	TRBD2	-	TRBV4-2	TRBJ2-1
TGTGCCAGCTCGATTGGGGCTAGCGGATCCTACAATGAGCAGTTCTTC	CASSIGASGSYNEQFF	TRBD2	-	TRBV7-3	TRBJ2-1
TGCAGCGTTGAAGGTCGTATGAACACTGAAGCTTTCTTT	CSVEGRMNTEAFF	-	few	TRBV29-1	TRBJ1-1
TGTGCCAGCAGCTTCCTGCGTAAGGGACAGGGGGCTTTCTTT	CASSFLRKGQGAFF	TRBD1	few	TRBV7-2	TRBJ1-1
TGTGCCAGCAGTTACCTCGGTCTAAGTGGCTACACCTTC	CASSYLGLSGYTF	-	-	TRBV6-5	TRBJ1-2